This entry features one T cell receptor beta chain sequence. Antigen specificity is unknown. The sample comes from a study of post-analysis software for immune sequencing data. The TCR beta cDNA libraries contained unique molecular identifiers. TCRdb fed the PCR reads into MiXCR, producing one record per CDR3 protein. The top ten clones hold around 5.9% of a sample with roughly 540,000 distinct CDR3 sequences, 34% of them seen once. Whole-study findings and limits: Included in a set of about 5 TRBV segments more frequent in patients than controls were TRBV5-6, TRBV5-1 and TRBV20-1.

The CDR3 is 15 amino acids. Germline CDR1 SGHAT, CDR2 FQNNGV. The sequence derives from a girl under 18 with multiple sclerosis. The sample consisted of blood. The chain is built from TRBV11-2 and TRBJ2-7, with a possible D match to TRBD2 (5 bases). The tail of the sequence fits TRBJ2-5 better, so the J call may be wrong. This CDR3 is CASSLAGNLRETQYF. The CDR3 nucleotides are TGTGCCAGCAGCTTAGCGGGGAACCTCCGGGAGACCCAGTACTTC.